The source of this T cell receptor (beta chain) is a study of shared clonotypes between healthy human individuals. On the study more broadly: CD8 memory received one plate per donor, CD8 naive two, CD4 memory three and CD4 naive three. General observations from the study: Around 5.4% of naive CD4 clonotypes were common to several donors.

Generated by immunoSEQ multiplex PCR, the TCRdb table keeps only in-frame clones and is missing some. Of nearly 1,000,000 clones listed, 70% to 85% are singletons. About this clone itself: The antigen is undetermined.

J was trimmed by 10 bases and V by 0 bases; bases with no gene match: 9. CDR1 SGHKS and CDR2 YYEKEE come from the germline V gene (reference sequence). CDR3 size: 14 residues. The TCR was taken from a man younger than 30 in good health. Sequencing input: memory CD4+ T cells sorted from blood. Subset defined: CD45RA-negative fraction. V gene TRBV5-5 combines with J gene TRBJ1-1; 7 nucleotides line up with TRBD1. The CDR3 loop reads CASSLAGQVGSAFF. The DNA for the CDR3 is TGTGCCAGCAGCTTGGCCGGACAGGTGGGGTCAGCTTTCTTT.